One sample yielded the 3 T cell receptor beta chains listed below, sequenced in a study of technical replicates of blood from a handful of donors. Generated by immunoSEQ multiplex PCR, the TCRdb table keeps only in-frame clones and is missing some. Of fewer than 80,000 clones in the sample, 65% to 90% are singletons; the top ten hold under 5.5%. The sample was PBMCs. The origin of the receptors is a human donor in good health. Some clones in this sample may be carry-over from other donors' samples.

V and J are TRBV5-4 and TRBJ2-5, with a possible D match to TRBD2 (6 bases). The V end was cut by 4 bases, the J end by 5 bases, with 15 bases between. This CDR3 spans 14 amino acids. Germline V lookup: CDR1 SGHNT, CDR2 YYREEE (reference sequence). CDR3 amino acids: CASSTGGTWETQYF. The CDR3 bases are TGTGCCAGCAGCACCGGAGGGACTTGGGAGACCCAGTACTTC.

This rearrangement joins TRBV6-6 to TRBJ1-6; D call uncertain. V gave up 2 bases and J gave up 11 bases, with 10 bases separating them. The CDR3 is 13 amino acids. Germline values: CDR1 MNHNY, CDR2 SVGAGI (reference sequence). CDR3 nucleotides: TGTGCCAGCAGTTACGACACGGTAGCACCCCTCCACTTT. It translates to CASSYDTVAPLHF.

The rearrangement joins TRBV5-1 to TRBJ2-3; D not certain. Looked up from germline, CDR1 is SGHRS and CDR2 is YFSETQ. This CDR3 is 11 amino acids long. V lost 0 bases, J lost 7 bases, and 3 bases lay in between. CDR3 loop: CASSLANTQYF. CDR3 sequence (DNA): TGCGCCAGCAGCTTGGCCAATACGCAGTATTTT. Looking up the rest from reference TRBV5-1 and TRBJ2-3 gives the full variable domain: KAGVTQTPRYLIKTRGQQVTLSCSPISGHRSVSWYQQTPGQGLQFLFEYFSETQRNKGNFPGRFSGRQFSNSRSEMNVSTLELGDSALYLCASSLANTQYFGPGTRLTVL.